The 19 T cell receptor beta chains listed next were all sequenced from one sample in a study of blood T cell repertoires in COVID-19. TCRdb keeps only in-frame clones here, not all; method: immunoSEQ multiplex PCR. This sample has some 230,000 clones, with about four fifths found just once. The sequencing input was peripheral blood. These receptors all stem from a woman between 55 and 75 years old with acute or convalescent COVID-19.

The chain combines TRBV10-3 with TRBJ2-5, with 7 nucleotides matching TRBD1. Germline CDR1 reads ENHRY; CDR2 reads SYGVKD. The CDR3 runs 15 residues. V trimming: 5 bases; J trimming: 7 bases; junction bases outside the gene matches: 13. CDR3 loop: CAISINQGVLATQYF. The DNA of the CDR3 is TGTGCCATCAGTATCAATCAGGGGGTCCTTGCGACCCAGTACTTC.

This chain joins TRBV21-1 and TRBJ1-1; the table calls TRBD1, which could not be checked here. TRBV21-1 is a pseudogene segment. The CDR3 has 15 amino acids. The CDR3 region has the DNA TGTGCCAGCAGCAAATGGACAGGGGAGAACACTGAAGCTTTCTTT. It specifies CASSKWTGENTEAFF.

CDR3 region: CASSQDLVGTGRSPLHF. In DNA form, the CDR3 reads TGTGCCAGCAGCCAAGATCTAGTCGGGACAGGGAGATCACCCCTCCACTTT. The chain couples TRBV4-2 to TRBJ1-6; 9 bases line up with TRBD1. Germline V CDR1 and CDR2: LGHNA, YNFKEQ. V was pared by 0 bases and J by 10 bases, with 10 bases of the junction left unmatched. CDR3 length: 17 residues.

V gene TRBV6-6 combines with J gene TRBJ1-2; TRBD1 aligns across 10 bases. V trimming: 0 bases; J trimming: 5 bases; junction bases outside the gene matches: 0. CDR1 and CDR2 (germline): MNHNY, SVGAGI (reference sequence). This CDR3 has 14 amino acids. The CDR3, as DNA: TGTGCCAGCAGTTACTCGGGACAGGGGTATGGCTACACCTTC. Protein product: CASSYSGQGYGYTF.

About this clone: Germline is not matched at one junction end, which may reflect a read error. This chain connects TRBV3-1 (or the pseudogene TRBV3-2) to TRBJ2-7; D is perhaps TRBD2 (5 bases). This CDR3 has 12 residues. Germline CDR1 reads LGHDT; CDR2 reads YNNKEL (reference sequence). The CDR3 here is CASSQDDYQQYF. CDR3 DNA sequence: TGTGCCAGCAGCCAAGATGACTACCAGCAGTACTTC.

A few counts support this clone. The chain carries TRBV7-9 and TRBJ1-1, with no clear D. In germline, CDR1 is SEHNR, CDR2 FQNEAQ (reference sequence). Trimming left V 1 base short and J 4 bases short, with 10 bases between. The CDR3 runs 14 residues. CDR3 coding DNA: TGTGCCAGCAGCTTAGTGTCCGGGTCCACTGAAGCTTTCTTT. It specifies CASSLVSGSTEAFF.

The V call is TRBV7-9, the J call TRBJ2-2; D call uncertain. CDR1 and CDR2 (germline): SEHNR, FQNEAQ (reference sequence). This CDR3 has 15 amino acids. V lost 6 bases and J 4 bases, leaving 15 bases between the germline ends. CDR3 sequence (DNA): TGTGCCAGCAGTTTCGCCCTTACGGTCACCGGGGAGCTGTTTTTT. As protein: CASSFALTVTGELFF.

This clone was counted a few times. The V call is TRBV28, the J call TRBJ1-5; TRBD1 agrees at 9 bases. The trim removed 3 bases at V and 7 bases at J, leaving 16 bases unmatched. CDR1 is MDHEN and CDR2 is SYDVKM in the germline V gene. The CDR3 totals 18 residues. CDR3 nucleotides: TGTGCCAGCAGTTTCCCCGGGACGACAGGGGGGATTCTACAGCCCCAGCATTTT. It specifies CASSFPGTTGGILQPQHF.

The V and J genes are TRBV7-2 and TRBJ2-3, with TRBD2 matching over 9 bases. Trimming took 5 bases from V and 2 from J; bases not matched to a gene: 8. CDR1 and CDR2 from the germline V gene are SGHTA and FQGNSA. The CDR3 loop spans 16 amino acids. CDR3 protein: CASSPKAGGLTDTQYF. CDR3 coding DNA: TGTGCCAGCAGCCCTAAAGCGGGGGGCCTCACAGATACGCAGTATTTT.

The J gene is TRBJ1-4, the V gene TRBV10-3; 10 bases match TRBD1. This CDR3 has 13 amino acids. The germline gives CDR1 ENHRY, CDR2 SYGVKD. The V segment lost 8 bases and the J segment 8 bases; nucleotides outside the gene matches: 5. Here the CDR3 reads CAISLDRGEKLFF. The CDR3 DNA reads TGTGCCATCTCCCTGGACAGGGGGGAAAAACTGTTTTTT.

V gene TRBV28 combines with J gene TRBJ1-1; no definite D call. This CDR3 region has 12 residues. Deletions cut 3 bases from V and 9 bases from J, with 11 bases between. Germline loops: CDR1 MDHEN, CDR2 SYDVKM. The CDR3 DNA is TGTGCCAGCAGTTTTTGGGGAGGCCAAGCTTTCTTT. This sequence encodes CASSFWGGQAFF. Using reference TRBV28 and TRBJ1-1 for the parts outside the CDR3, the full variable domain is DVKVTQSSRYLVKRTGEKVFLECVQDMDHENMFWYRQDPGLGLRLIYFSYDVKMKEKGDIPEGYSVSREKKERFSLILESASTNQTSMYLCASSFWGGQAFFGQGTRLTVV.

V is TRBV7-9 and J is TRBJ1-6; tentative D call: TRBD1 (6 bases). Germline V gene sequence: CDR1 SEHNR, CDR2 FQNEAQ (reference sequence). The CDR3 runs to 14 residues. Trimming shortened V by 3 bases and J by 9 bases, and 12 bases separated the two germline ends. The CDR3 DNA follows: TGTGCCAGCAGCTTCGACGTAGGGGGTTCACCCCTCCACTTT. It translates to CASSFDVGGSPLHF.

The chain is built from TRBV29-1 and TRBJ2-7; 10 bases align to TRBD1. CDR3 size: 13 residues. The germline gives CDR1 SQVTM, CDR2 ANQGSEA. With 4 bases clipped from V and 6 bases from J, the junction kept 6 bases outside the gene matches. The CDR3 DNA sequence: TGCAGCGTTGGGACAGGGGGACAGGGCGAGCAGTACTTC. This codes for CSVGTGGQGEQYF.

The rearrangement joins TRBV28 to TRBJ1-2, with D uncertain. Trimming cost V 6 bases and J 1 base, with 6 bases left between them. The CDR3 is made up of 12 amino acids. CDR1 and CDR2 from the germline V gene are MDHEN and SYDVKM. The DNA of the CDR3 is TGTGCCAGCAGCCCTATTAACTATGGCTACACCTTC. Translation gives CASSPINYGYTF.

The chain carries TRBV5-6 and TRBJ1-4; 9 nucleotides match TRBD1. The ends lost 4 bases at V and 5 bases at J; junction bases unmatched: 6. CDR3 length equals 15 residues. Germline V gene data show CDR1 as SGHDT and CDR2 as YYEEEE. The CDR3 loop reads CASSVPGQGNEKLFF. CDR3 coding DNA: TGTGCCAGCAGCGTACCGGGACAGGGCAATGAAAAACTGTTTTTT.

The rearrangement uses TRBV18 and TRBJ1-5; 9 nucleotides match TRBD1. Trimming took 2 bases from V and 1 from J; bases not matched to a gene: 9. CDR3 length equals 18 residues. Germline CDR1 is KGHSH and CDR2 is LQKENI. Here the CDR3 reads CASSPNLGQGLSNQPQHF. DNA for the CDR3: TGTGCCAGCTCACCAAACTTGGGACAGGGATTGAGCAATCAGCCCCAGCATTTT.

V usage is TRBV9 and J usage is TRBJ2-2; D perhaps matches TRBD2 (5 bases). Trimming took 0 bases from V and 6 from J, leaving 18 bases between them. CDR3 size: 17 residues. Germline lookup yields CDR1 SGDLS and CDR2 YYNGEE. The DNA for the CDR3 is TGTGCCAGCAGCGTAGTGGACGGGGTCGTTACCCCCGGGGAGCTGTTTTTT. This gives the protein CASSVVDGVVTPGELFF.

The chain recombines TRBV7-9 with TRBJ1-1; a weak D match, TRBD1 (6 bases). Germline assignment: CDR1 SEHNR and CDR2 FQNEAQ (reference sequence). CDR3 size: 16 residues. With 6 bases removed from V and 0 bases from J, the gap between germline ends came to 17 bases. CDR3 region: CASRPPQQGMNTEAFF. The CDR3, as DNA: TGTGCCAGCAGGCCCCCCCAACAGGGAATGAACACTGAAGCTTTCTTT.

The chain links TRBV25-1 to TRBJ1-5, with 8 bases aligning to TRBD1. The CDR3 has 14 amino acids. Germline trimming cut 4 bases from V and 6 bases from J; bases unmatched to any gene: 5. Germline CDR1 is MGHDK and CDR2 is SYGVNS. This CDR3 reads CASSAQGAIQPQHF. CDR3 bases: TGTGCCAGCAGTGCTCAGGGGGCTATTCAGCCCCAGCATTTT.